This TCR beta chain originates from a study of blood T cell repertoires in COVID-19. Background on the study: Italy, Spain and the United States were the sources of the convalescent and acute COVID-19 samples. Sources were T cells, B-cell-depleted T cells, or PBMCs; the material itself was cDNA or gDNA.

Original processing notes: Reference gene primer amplification yielded estimated nucleated cell counts. Sequencing used immunoSEQ multiplex PCR; TCRdb keeps in-frame clones, though not all of them. That table supplies the V and J calls and clone size; D and trimming were determined from the DNA. Of 100,000 to 150,000 clones listed, around 81% were seen once; the top ten hold about 4%. This sequence was found in a woman between 45 and 65 years old with acute or convalescent COVID-19. Sequenced sample: peripheral blood.

Here the CDR3 DNA reads TGTGCCAGCAGTCCGCAGGACTATGGCTACACCTTC. Protein sequence: CASSPQDYGYTF. The chain couples TRBV12-3 or TRBV12-4 to TRBJ1-2; D remains unclear. The V gene lost 5 bases and the J gene lost 3 bases, with 7 bases spanning the gap. The CDR3 has 12 amino acids.